This TCR beta chain emerged from a study of T-cell reconstitution after alpha-beta-depleted transplantation in children. Study-level findings and limits: Newly made T cells mostly supplied T-cell counts and diversity one year after transplant. The origin of alpha-beta T cells about two months after transplant was reportedly several hundred expanded graft clones.

This clonotype has just a few counts. Its target is unknown. The library targeted TCRbeta and was prepared with unique molecular identifiers. TCRdb processed the PCR reads anew with MiXCR; each CDR3 protein has one entry. This table has 250,000 to 400,000 distinct CDR3 sequences, approximately 23% appearing once. The TCR originated in a male patient between 10 and 17 years old who had a stem cell transplant for acute lymphoblastic leukemia, so the T cells may come from the graft donor. Sequences were derived from PBMCs, mostly from graft donor cells, sampled 180 days after TCRalphabeta/CD19-depleted stem cell transplant.

CDR3 residues: CSATPSGPGELFF. The CDR3 coding sequence is TGCAGTGCCACTCCTTCGGGTCCCGGGGAGCTGTTTTTT. This chain connects TRBV20-1 to TRBJ2-2, with D uncertain. The CDR3 sequence is 13 residues long. CDR1 and CDR2 (germline): DFQATT, SNEGSKA (reference sequence). Trimming cost V 6 bases and J 6 bases, with 14 bases left between them.